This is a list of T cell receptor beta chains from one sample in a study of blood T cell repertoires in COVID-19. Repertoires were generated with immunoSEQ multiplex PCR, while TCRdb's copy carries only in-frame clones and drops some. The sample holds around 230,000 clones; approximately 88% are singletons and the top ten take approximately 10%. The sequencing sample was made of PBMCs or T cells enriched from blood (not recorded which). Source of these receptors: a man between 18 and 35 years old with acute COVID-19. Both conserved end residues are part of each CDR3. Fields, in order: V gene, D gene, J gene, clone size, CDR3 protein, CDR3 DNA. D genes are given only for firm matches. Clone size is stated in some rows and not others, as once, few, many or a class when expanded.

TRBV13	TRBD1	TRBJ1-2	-	CASSAGTGNYGYTF	TGTGCCAGCAGCGCCGGGACAGGGAACTATGGCTACACCTTC
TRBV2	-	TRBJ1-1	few	CASRGEGTEAFF	TGTGCCAGCAGAGGTGAGGGAACTGAAGCTTTCTTT
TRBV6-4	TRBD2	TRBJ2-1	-	CASSDSAGAYNEQFF	TGTGCCAGCAGTGACTCAGCGGGAGCCTACAATGAGCAGTTCTTC
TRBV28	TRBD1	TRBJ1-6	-	CASSSPGGDSPLHF	TGTGCCAGCAGTTCTCCAGGGGGCGATTCACCCCTCCACTTT
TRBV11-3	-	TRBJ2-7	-	CASSSGFSYEQYF	TGTGCCAGCTCCAGCGGGTTCTCCTACGAGCAGTACTTC
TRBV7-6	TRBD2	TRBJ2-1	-	CASSSTSGRSYNEQFF	TGTGCCAGCAGCTCCACTAGCGGGCGTTCCTACAATGAGCAGTTCTTC
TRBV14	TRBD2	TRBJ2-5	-	CASSRPGLAGLETQYF	TGTGCCAGCAGCCGCCCAGGACTAGCGGGACTGGAGACCCAGTACTTC
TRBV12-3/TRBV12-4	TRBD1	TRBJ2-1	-	CASTRGTGAYQFF	TGTGCCAGCACAAGAGGGACAGGGGCTTACCAGTTCTTC
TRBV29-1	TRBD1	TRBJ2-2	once	CSVDTTGTGEGDTGELFF	TGCAGCGTGGACACTACCGGGACAGGGGAAGGAGACACCGGGGAGCTGTTTTTT
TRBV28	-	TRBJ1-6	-	CASSFYGGGSYNSPLHF	TGTGCCAGCAGTTTTTATGGGGGGGGCTCCTATAATTCACCCCTCCACTTT
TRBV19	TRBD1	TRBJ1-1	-	CASLPGQAGTEAFF	TGTGCCAGTCTCCCGGGACAGGCGGGCACTGAAGCTTTCTTT
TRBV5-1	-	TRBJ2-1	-	CASSLGPGNNEQFF	TGCGCCAGCAGCTTGGGGCCAGGGAACAATGAGCAGTTCTTC
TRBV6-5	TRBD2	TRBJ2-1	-	CASSSTSGTYNEQFF	TGTGCCAGCAGTTCGACTAGCGGGACCTACAATGAGCAGTTCTTC
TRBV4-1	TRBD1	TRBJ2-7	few	CASSHGMAGTGGSYEQYF	TGCGCCAGCAGCCACGGTATGGCCGGGACAGGGGGGTCCTACGAGCAGTACTTC
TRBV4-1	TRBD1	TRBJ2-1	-	CASSHPDRDFNEQFF	TGCGCCAGCAGCCACCCCGACAGGGATTTCAATGAGCAGTTCTTC
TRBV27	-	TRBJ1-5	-	CASSLSGQSNQPQHF	TGTGCCAGCAGTTTATCAGGACAGAGCAATCAGCCCCAGCATTTT
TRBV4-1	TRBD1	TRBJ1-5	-	CASSQGTGGQPQHF	TGCGCCAGCAGCCAAGGAACAGGGGGTCAGCCCCAGCATTTT
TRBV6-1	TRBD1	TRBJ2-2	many	CASSDGTGDTGELFF	TGTGCCAGCAGTGACGGGACAGGGGACACCGGGGAGCTGTTTTTT
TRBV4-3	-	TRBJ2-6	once	CASSHGRVGSGANVLTF	TGCGCCAGCAGCCACGGTAGAGTCGGTTCTGGGGCCAACGTCCTGACTTTC
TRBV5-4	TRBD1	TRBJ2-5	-	CASSSGTGGFETQYF	TGTGCCAGCAGCTCCGGGACAGGGGGCTTCGAGACCCAGTACTTC
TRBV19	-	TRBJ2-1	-	CASSIARRGSSYNEQFF	TGTGCCAGTAGTATAGCCCGTAGGGGAAGCTCCTACAATGAGCAGTTCTTC
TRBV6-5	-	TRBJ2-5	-	CASSKRGNQETQYF	TGTGCCAGCAGTAAAAGGGGGAACCAAGAGACCCAGTACTTC
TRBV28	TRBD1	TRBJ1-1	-	CASSLGDRGWGNTEAFF	TGTGCCAGCAGTTTGGGGGACAGGGGCTGGGGGAACACTGAAGCTTTCTTT
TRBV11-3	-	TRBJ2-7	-	CASRSPATGTLTYEQYF	TGTGCCAGCAGGTCCCCGGCCACCGGGACTCTGACCTACGAGCAGTACTTC
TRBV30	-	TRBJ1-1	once	CAWAPGGWNTEAFF	TGTGCCTGGGCCCCAGGAGGGTGGAACACTGAAGCTTTCTTT
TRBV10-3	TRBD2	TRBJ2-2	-	CAISPEGAGGIANTGELFF	TGTGCCATCAGTCCCGAAGGGGCGGGAGGTATCGCGAACACCGGGGAGCTGTTTTTT
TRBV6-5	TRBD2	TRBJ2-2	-	CASSRGLAEPGELFF	TGTGCCAGCAGCCGGGGACTAGCTGAACCCGGGGAGCTGTTTTTT
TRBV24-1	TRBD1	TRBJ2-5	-	CATSEPTGEEETQYF	TGTGCCACCAGTGAGCCCACAGGGGAAGAAGAGACCCAGTACTTC
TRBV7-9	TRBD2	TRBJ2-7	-	CASSPLGGEQYF	TGTGCCAGCAGCCCCCTGGGAGGGGAGCAGTACTTC
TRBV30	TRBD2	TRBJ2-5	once	CAWSTGLAGEHGQTQYF	TGTGCCTGGAGTACGGGACTAGCGGGAGAACATGGGCAGACCCAGTACTTC
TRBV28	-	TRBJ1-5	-	CASSLLRIDSWGNQPQHF	TGTGCCAGCAGTCTTCTTCGTATCGACAGCTGGGGCAATCAGCCCCAGCATTTT
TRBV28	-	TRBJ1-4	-	CASSPVMSSHLNEKLFF	TGTGCCAGCAGTCCAGTGATGTCCTCACACCTTAATGAAAAACTGTTTTTT
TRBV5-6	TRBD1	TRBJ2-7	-	CASRKVFRGRYEQYF	TGTGCCAGCAGAAAGGTATTCAGGGGGCGTTACGAGCAGTACTTC
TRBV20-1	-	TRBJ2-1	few	CSAVVYEQFF	TGCAGTGCTGTAGTTTATGAGCAGTTCTTC
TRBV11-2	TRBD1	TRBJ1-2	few	CASSLDAPGGYYGYTF	TGTGCCAGCAGCTTAGATGCCCCAGGGGGTTACTATGGCTACACCTTC
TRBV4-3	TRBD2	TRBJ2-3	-	CASRLTSGSTDTQYF	TGCGCCAGCAGACTGACTAGCGGGAGCACAGATACGCAGTATTTT
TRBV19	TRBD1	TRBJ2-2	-	CASSDVDRGPTGELFF	TGTGCCAGTAGTGACGTGGACAGGGGGCCCACCGGGGAGCTGTTTTTT
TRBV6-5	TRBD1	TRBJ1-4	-	CASSKRQGRGEKLFF	TGTGCCAGCAGCAAGCGACAGGGGAGGGGTGAAAAACTGTTTTTT
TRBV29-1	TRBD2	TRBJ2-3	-	CSVLTSGEDTQYF	TGCAGCGTTTTGACTAGCGGGGAAGATACGCAGTATTTT
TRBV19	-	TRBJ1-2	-	CASSLGGDEIKRGYTF	TGTGCCAGTAGTCTTGGAGGGGACGAAATTAAACGTGGCTACACCTTC
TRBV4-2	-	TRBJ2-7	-	CASSQGVAYYEQYF	TGTGCCAGCAGCCAAGGTGTAGCATACTACGAGCAGTACTTC
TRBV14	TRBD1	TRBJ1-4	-	CASSHSLDRKTQKLFF	TGTGCCAGCAGCCACTCTCTGGACAGGAAAACGCAAAAACTGTTTTTT
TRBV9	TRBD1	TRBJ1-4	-	CASSPDRDQNEKLFF	TGTGCCAGCAGCCCAGACAGGGATCAGAATGAAAAACTGTTTTTT
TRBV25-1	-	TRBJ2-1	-	CASSESILNEQFF	TGTGCCAGCAGTGAATCTATCCTGAATGAGCAGTTCTTC
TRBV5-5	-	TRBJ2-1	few	CASSLDRNEQFF	TGTGCCAGCAGCTTGGATCGGAATGAGCAGTTCTTC
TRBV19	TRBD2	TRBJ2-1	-	CASSGTSGKLSYNEQFF	TGTGCCAGTAGCGGGACTAGCGGGAAACTCTCCTACAATGAGCAGTTCTTC
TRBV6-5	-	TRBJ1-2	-	CASSLTGYGYTF	TGTGCCAGCAGTTTAACAGGGTATGGCTACACCTTC
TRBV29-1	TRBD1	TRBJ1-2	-	CSALTGNYGYTF	TGCAGCGCCTTGACAGGGAACTATGGCTACACCTTC
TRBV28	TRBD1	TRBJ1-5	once	CASRLTGYQPQHF	TGTGCCAGCAGACTGACAGGGTATCAGCCCCAGCATTTT
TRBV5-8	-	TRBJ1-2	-	CASSLTGLDGYTF	TGTGCCAGCAGCTTAACAGGGCTCGATGGCTACACCTTC
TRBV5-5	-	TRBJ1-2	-	CASSLVGISNYGYTF	TGTGCCAGCAGCTTGGTCGGGATCTCTAACTATGGCTACACCTTC